This is a list of T cell receptor beta chains from one sample in a study of blood T cell repertoires in COVID-19. Sequenced by immunoSEQ multiplex PCR; TCRdb stores in-frame clones only, minus some. The top ten clones hold about 1.2% of a sample with over 300,000 clones, around 83% of them seen once. Material for sequencing was peripheral blood. The receptor set was obtained from a woman in her fifties or sixties with acute or convalescent COVID-19. The CDR3 runs from the conserved cysteine through the conserved F or W. The order of the fields is D gene, V gene, clone size, CDR3 length, J gene, CDR3 DNA, CDR3 protein. A D gene is named only where the DNA matches it firmly. The size field is filled for only some rows; it gives once, few, many or a size class.

D gene: .
V gene: TRBV19
clone size: .
CDR3 length: 13
J gene: TRBJ1-5
CDR3 DNA: TGTGCCAGTAGTATAACCAGGGATCAGCCCCAGCATTTT
CDR3 protein: CASSITRDQPQHF

D gene: .
V gene: TRBV13
clone size: .
CDR3 length: 13
J gene: TRBJ1-2
CDR3 DNA: TGTGCCAGCAGCCAGACAGGCCCCTATGGCTACACCTTC
CDR3 protein: CASSQTGPYGYTF

D gene: .
V gene: TRBV5-4
clone size: .
CDR3 length: 16
J gene: TRBJ1-2
CDR3 DNA: TGTGCCAGCAGCTCCCCGGAAGGAGGGATGTTTTATGGCTACACCTTC
CDR3 protein: CASSSPEGGMFYGYTF

D gene: .
V gene: TRBV5-1
clone size: .
CDR3 length: 15
J gene: TRBJ2-3
CDR3 DNA: TGCGCCAGCAGCTTTAATCCAGGGAGCACAGATACGCAGTATTTT
CDR3 protein: CASSFNPGSTDTQYF

D gene: TRBD2
V gene: TRBV3-1/TRBV3-2
clone size: .
CDR3 length: 15
J gene: TRBJ2-7
CDR3 DNA: TGTGCCAGCAGCTATAGCGGGGGACGATTCTACGAGCAGTACTTC
CDR3 protein: CASSYSGGRFYEQYF

D gene: TRBD1
V gene: TRBV2
clone size: .
CDR3 length: 13
J gene: TRBJ1-1
CDR3 DNA: TGTGCCAAGACCGGGACAGGGGCTACTGAAGCTTTCTTT
CDR3 protein: CAKTGTGATEAFF

D gene: .
V gene: TRBV7-2
clone size: .
CDR3 length: 13
J gene: TRBJ1-5
CDR3 DNA: TGTGCCAGCAGCTTAGCGCGGGATCAGCCCCAGCATTTT
CDR3 protein: CASSLARDQPQHF

D gene: TRBD1
V gene: TRBV7-9
clone size: .
CDR3 length: 16
J gene: TRBJ2-3
CDR3 DNA: TGTGCCAGCAGCACAAAGCAGGGGGCACGGGCAGATACGCAGTATTTT
CDR3 protein: CASSTKQGARADTQYF

D gene: .
V gene: TRBV19
clone size: few
CDR3 length: 12
J gene: TRBJ1-1
CDR3 DNA: TGTGCCAGTAGTATAGGAGAGACAGAGGCTTTCTTT
CDR3 protein: CASSIGETEAFF

D gene: TRBD1
V gene: TRBV20-1
clone size: .
CDR3 length: 13
J gene: TRBJ2-3
CDR3 DNA: TGCAGTGCTAGTGGACAGGGCACAGATACGCAGTATTTT
CDR3 protein: CSASGQGTDTQYF

D gene: .
V gene: TRBV27
clone size: .
CDR3 length: 15
J gene: TRBJ1-3
CDR3 DNA: TGTGCCAGCAGGCCCGGGTCCAACTCTGGAAACACCATATATTTT
CDR3 protein: CASRPGSNSGNTIYF

D gene: .
V gene: TRBV5-5
clone size: few
CDR3 length: 13
J gene: TRBJ2-1
CDR3 DNA: TGTGCCAGCAGCGGGCGGGGAGCACTCGAGCAGTTCTTC
CDR3 protein: CASSGRGALEQFF

D gene: TRBD1
V gene: TRBV30
clone size: .
CDR3 length: 14
J gene: TRBJ1-5
CDR3 DNA: TGTGCCTGGAGGGACAGGGCAAGCAATCAGCCCCAGCATTTT
CDR3 protein: CAWRDRASNQPQHF

D gene: .
V gene: TRBV29-1
clone size: .
CDR3 length: 14
J gene: TRBJ2-7
CDR3 DNA: TGCAGCGTTGAAGTCAGGGGCGAGATGTACGAGCAGTACTTC
CDR3 protein: CSVEVRGEMYEQYF

D gene: TRBD1
V gene: TRBV5-1
clone size: .
CDR3 length: 15
J gene: TRBJ1-1
CDR3 DNA: TGCGCCAGCAGCCAAGACAGGGGGCGCCACACTGAAGCTTTCTTT
CDR3 protein: CASSQDRGRHTEAFF

D gene: .
V gene: TRBV5-1
clone size: .
CDR3 length: 16
J gene: TRBJ1-5
CDR3 DNA: TGCGCCAGCAGCTTGGTGGGCGCGGACCGGGGTCAGCCCCAGCATTTT
CDR3 protein: CASSLVGADRGQPQHF

D gene: TRBD1
V gene: TRBV2
clone size: .
CDR3 length: 14
J gene: TRBJ2-2
CDR3 DNA: TGTGCCAGCAGCACACAGGGGCTGAGCGGGGAGCTGTTTTTT
CDR3 protein: CASSTQGLSGELFF

D gene: TRBD1
V gene: TRBV18
clone size: .
CDR3 length: 13
J gene: TRBJ1-2
CDR3 DNA: TGTGCCAGCTCACGGGGACAGGGGGATGGCTACACCTTC
CDR3 protein: CASSRGQGDGYTF

D gene: .
V gene: TRBV24-1
clone size: .
CDR3 length: 14
J gene: TRBJ2-7
CDR3 DNA: TGTGCCACCAGTGATGCCAGGGTAAAGGGCGAGCAGTACTTC
CDR3 protein: CATSDARVKGEQYF

D gene: TRBD2
V gene: TRBV7-2
clone size: .
CDR3 length: 15
J gene: TRBJ2-7
CDR3 DNA: TGTGCCAGCAGACAATTAAGCGGGAGGCCCTACGAGCAGTACTTC
CDR3 protein: CASRQLSGRPYEQYF

D gene: .
V gene: TRBV19
clone size: .
CDR3 length: 14
J gene: TRBJ1-4
CDR3 DNA: TGTGCCAGTCGTCATATGGGGGGGAATGAAAAACTGTTTTTT
CDR3 protein: CASRHMGGNEKLFF

D gene: .
V gene: TRBV12-3/TRBV12-4
clone size: .
CDR3 length: 12
J gene: TRBJ1-1
CDR3 DNA: TGTGCCAGCAGTTTATCTGTCACTGAAGCTTTCTTT
CDR3 protein: CASSLSVTEAFF

D gene: .
V gene: TRBV7-6
clone size: .
CDR3 length: 12
J gene: TRBJ1-2
CDR3 DNA: TGTGCCAGCAGCCGGATCCACGGGGGCTACACCTTC
CDR3 protein: CASSRIHGGYTF

D gene: TRBD2
V gene: TRBV6-5
clone size: once
CDR3 length: 16
J gene: TRBJ2-1
CDR3 DNA: TGTGCCAGCAGTTTGTTAGCGGGGGGGCTGAACAATGAGCAGTTCTTC
CDR3 protein: CASSLLAGGLNNEQFF

D gene: .
V gene: TRBV20-1
clone size: .
CDR3 length: 11
J gene: TRBJ2-7
CDR3 DNA: TGCAGTGCTAGAGATCGGGGCGAGCAGTACTTC
CDR3 protein: CSARDRGEQYF

D gene: .
V gene: TRBV27
clone size: .
CDR3 length: 15
J gene: TRBJ2-1
CDR3 DNA: TGTGCCAGCAGTATTAGGAGGGGCTCCTACAATGAGCAGTTCTTC
CDR3 protein: CASSIRRGSYNEQFF

D gene: .
V gene: TRBV6-5
clone size: .
CDR3 length: 10
J gene: TRBJ2-1
CDR3 DNA: TGTGCCAGCGGCCTGAATGAGCAGTTCTTC
CDR3 protein: CASGLNEQFF

D gene: TRBD2
V gene: TRBV27
clone size: once
CDR3 length: 16
J gene: TRBJ2-3
CDR3 DNA: TGTGCCAGCAGTTTAGTCGGAGCGGGAGAGACAGATACGCAGTATTTT
CDR3 protein: CASSLVGAGETDTQYF

D gene: TRBD1
V gene: TRBV7-2
clone size: .
CDR3 length: 16
J gene: TRBJ1-5
CDR3 DNA: TGTGCCAGCAGCCCTCGACAGGGAAGGGGCAATCAGCCCCAGCATTTT
CDR3 protein: CASSPRQGRGNQPQHF

D gene: TRBD1
V gene: TRBV30
clone size: .
CDR3 length: 18
J gene: TRBJ1-1
CDR3 DNA: TGTGCCTGGAGGCTAATAAGTTGGGACAGGACGCGGAACATTGAAGCTTTCTTT
CDR3 protein: CAWRLISWDRTRNIEAFF

D gene: TRBD1
V gene: TRBV7-3
clone size: .
CDR3 length: 16
J gene: TRBJ2-1
CDR3 DNA: TGTGCCAGCAGTCTTAGCGGGACAGGGGGCCGGAATGAGCAGTTCTTC
CDR3 protein: CASSLSGTGGRNEQFF

D gene: .
V gene: TRBV3-1/TRBV3-2
clone size: once
CDR3 length: 11
J gene: TRBJ1-6
CDR3 DNA: TGTGCCAGCAGCCAAGGTGGACACCTCCACTTT
CDR3 protein: CASSQGGHLHF

D gene: .
V gene: TRBV12-3/TRBV12-4
clone size: .
CDR3 length: 13
J gene: TRBJ1-1
CDR3 DNA: TGTGCCAGCAGTTCCAGACAGAACACTGAAGCTTTCTTT
CDR3 protein: CASSSRQNTEAFF

D gene: TRBD1
V gene: TRBV7-8
clone size: few
CDR3 length: 15
J gene: TRBJ1-2
CDR3 DNA: TGTGCCAGCAGCTTCAGACGGGAAGGACAGGGAGGCTACACCTTC
CDR3 protein: CASSFRREGQGGYTF

D gene: .
V gene: TRBV12-3/TRBV12-4
clone size: .
CDR3 length: 12
J gene: TRBJ1-1
CDR3 DNA: TGTGCCAGCAGTTCGCGAAACACTGAAGCTTTCTTT
CDR3 protein: CASSSRNTEAFF

D gene: .
V gene: TRBV6-5
clone size: .
CDR3 length: 14
J gene: TRBJ2-2
CDR3 DNA: TGTGCCAGCACCAGGGGAGGGTTCGGCGGGGAGCTGTTTTTT
CDR3 protein: CASTRGGFGGELFF

D gene: TRBD1
V gene: TRBV19
clone size: .
CDR3 length: 15
J gene: TRBJ1-2
CDR3 DNA: TGTGCCAGTAGCCCGTTCGGACAGGGGGATTATGGCTACACCTTC
CDR3 protein: CASSPFGQGDYGYTF

D gene: .
V gene: TRBV24-1
clone size: .
CDR3 length: 11
J gene: TRBJ2-5
CDR3 DNA: TGTGCCACCAGCAGGGAAGAGACCCAGTACTTC
CDR3 protein: CATSREETQYF

D gene: TRBD2
V gene: TRBV6-5
clone size: .
CDR3 length: 14
J gene: TRBJ2-1
CDR3 DNA: TGTGCCAGCCATTGGCGGGGGGGCGGAGGTGAGCAGTTCTTC
CDR3 protein: CASHWRGGGGEQFF

D gene: .
V gene: TRBV4-3
clone size: .
CDR3 length: 15
J gene: TRBJ1-1
CDR3 DNA: TGCGCCAGCAGCCCCGGGGGGTGGGGGCAGGGTGAAGCTTTCTTT
CDR3 protein: CASSPGGWGQGEAFF

D gene: TRBD1
V gene: TRBV30
clone size: once
CDR3 length: 13
J gene: TRBJ1-5
CDR3 DNA: TGTGCCTGGAGTGTACAGGGGGACCAGCCCCAGCATTTT
CDR3 protein: CAWSVQGDQPQHF

D gene: .
V gene: TRBV9
clone size: .
CDR3 length: 15
J gene: TRBJ1-3
CDR3 DNA: TGTGCCAGCAGCCCCCGCACAGGGCCTGGAAACACCATATATTTT
CDR3 protein: CASSPRTGPGNTIYF

D gene: TRBD1
V gene: TRBV9
clone size: .
CDR3 length: 12
J gene: TRBJ2-1
CDR3 DNA: TGTGCCAGCAGCGCAGGGGGACAGGGGCAGTTCTTC
CDR3 protein: CASSAGGQGQFF

D gene: .
V gene: TRBV5-1
clone size: .
CDR3 length: 16
J gene: TRBJ1-1
CDR3 DNA: TGCGCCAGCAGCTTTGGACCAGGCGGGCTGAACACTGAAGCTTTCTTT
CDR3 protein: CASSFGPGGLNTEAFF

D gene: .
V gene: TRBV18
clone size: .
CDR3 length: 13
J gene: TRBJ1-2
CDR3 DNA: TGTGCCAGCTCACCCGCGGAACTCTATGGCTACACCTTC
CDR3 protein: CASSPAELYGYTF

D gene: TRBD1
V gene: TRBV7-2
clone size: .
CDR3 length: 13
J gene: TRBJ2-3
CDR3 DNA: TGTGCCAGCAGCTTGGACAGGGAAGATACGCAGTATTTT
CDR3 protein: CASSLDREDTQYF

D gene: TRBD1
V gene: TRBV5-4
clone size: .
CDR3 length: 13
J gene: TRBJ1-2
CDR3 DNA: TGTGCCAGCAGCCCGACAGGGTTGGAAGGCTACACCTTC
CDR3 protein: CASSPTGLEGYTF

D gene: TRBD1
V gene: TRBV29-1
clone size: .
CDR3 length: 13
J gene: TRBJ1-2
CDR3 DNA: TGCAGCGTTGTTACAGGGGCGTTCGGTGGCTACACCTTC
CDR3 protein: CSVVTGAFGGYTF

D gene: .
V gene: TRBV29-1
clone size: .
CDR3 length: 12
J gene: TRBJ2-2
CDR3 DNA: TGCAGCGTGGGGAGTGTGACCGGGGAGCTGTTTTTT
CDR3 protein: CSVGSVTGELFF

D gene: .
V gene: TRBV2
clone size: .
CDR3 length: 17
J gene: TRBJ2-1
CDR3 DNA: TGTGCCAGCGGTGGTACCCTGGACTCGCCCTACTACAATGAGCAGTTCTTC
CDR3 protein: CASGGTLDSPYYNEQFF

D gene: TRBD1
V gene: TRBV29-1
clone size: once
CDR3 length: 14
J gene: TRBJ1-4
CDR3 DNA: TGCAGCGTCGCCCGGGACAGGGGAACTGAAAAACTGTTTTTT
CDR3 protein: CSVARDRGTEKLFF